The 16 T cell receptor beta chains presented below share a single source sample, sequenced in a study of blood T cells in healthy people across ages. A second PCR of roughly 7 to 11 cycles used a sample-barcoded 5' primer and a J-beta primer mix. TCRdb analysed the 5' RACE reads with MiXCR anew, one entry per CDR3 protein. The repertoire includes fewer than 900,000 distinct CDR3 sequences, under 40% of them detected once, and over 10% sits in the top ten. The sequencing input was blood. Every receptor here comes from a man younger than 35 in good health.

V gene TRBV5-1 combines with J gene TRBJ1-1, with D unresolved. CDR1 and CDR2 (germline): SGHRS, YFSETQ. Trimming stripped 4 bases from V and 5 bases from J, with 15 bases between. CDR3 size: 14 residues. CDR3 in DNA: TGCGCCAGCAGCCCGACGGACGGCAGTACTGAAGCTTTCTTT. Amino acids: CASSPTDGSTEAFF.

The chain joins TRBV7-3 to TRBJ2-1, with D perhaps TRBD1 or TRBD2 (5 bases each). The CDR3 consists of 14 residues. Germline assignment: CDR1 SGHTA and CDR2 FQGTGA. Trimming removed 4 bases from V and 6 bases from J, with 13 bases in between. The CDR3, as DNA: TGTGCCAGCAGCTCGGGACCCCCCGGCAATGAGCAGTTCTTC. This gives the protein CASSSGPPGNEQFF. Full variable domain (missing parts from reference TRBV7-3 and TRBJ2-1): GAGVSQTPSNKVTEKGKYVELRCDPISGHTALYWYRQSLGQGPEFLIYFQGTGAADDSGLPNDRFFAVRPEGSVSTLKIQRTERGDSAVYLCASSSGPPGNEQFFGPGTRLTVL.

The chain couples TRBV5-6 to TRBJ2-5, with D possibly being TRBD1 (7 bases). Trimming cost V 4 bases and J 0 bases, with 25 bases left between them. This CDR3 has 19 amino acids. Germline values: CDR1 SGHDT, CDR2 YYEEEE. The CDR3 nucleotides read TGTGCCAGCAGCCAAGACCTACTACAGGGGACTGAGTACCAAGAGACCCAGTACTTC. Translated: CASSQDLLQGTEYQETQYF.

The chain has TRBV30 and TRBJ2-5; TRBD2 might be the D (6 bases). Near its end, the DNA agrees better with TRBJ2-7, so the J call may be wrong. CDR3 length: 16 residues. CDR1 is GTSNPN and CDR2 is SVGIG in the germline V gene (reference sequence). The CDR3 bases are TGTGCCTGGAGTGTACTCGGGACTGCGATGGCCTACGAGCAGTACTTC. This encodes CAWSVLGTAMAYEQYF.

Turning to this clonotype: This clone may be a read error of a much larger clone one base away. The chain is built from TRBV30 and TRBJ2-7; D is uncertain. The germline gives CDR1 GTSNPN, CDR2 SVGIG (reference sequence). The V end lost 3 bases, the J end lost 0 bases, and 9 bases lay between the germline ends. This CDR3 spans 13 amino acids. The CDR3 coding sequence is TGTGCCTGGAGATCGAGACACTCCTACGAGCAGTACTTC. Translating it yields CAWRSRHSYEQYF.

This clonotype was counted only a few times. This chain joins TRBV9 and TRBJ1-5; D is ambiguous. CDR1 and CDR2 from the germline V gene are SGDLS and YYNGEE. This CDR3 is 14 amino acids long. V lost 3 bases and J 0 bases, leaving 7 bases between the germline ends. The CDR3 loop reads CASSAKNSNQPQHF. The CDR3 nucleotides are TGTGCCAGCAGCGCAAAAAATAGCAATCAGCCCCAGCATTTT.

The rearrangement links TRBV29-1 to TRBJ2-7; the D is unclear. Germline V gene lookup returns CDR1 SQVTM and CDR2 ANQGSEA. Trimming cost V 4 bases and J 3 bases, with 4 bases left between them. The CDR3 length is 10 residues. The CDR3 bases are TGCAGCGTTGCGGACTACGAGCAGTACTTC. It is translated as CSVADYEQYF.

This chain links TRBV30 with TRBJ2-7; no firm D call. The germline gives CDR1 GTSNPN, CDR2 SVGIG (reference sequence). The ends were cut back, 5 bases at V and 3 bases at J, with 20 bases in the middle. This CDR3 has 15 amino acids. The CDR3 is CAWDLSSAVGYEQYF. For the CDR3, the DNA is TGTGCCTGGGACCTTAGTTCGGCGGTGGGCTACGAGCAGTACTTC.

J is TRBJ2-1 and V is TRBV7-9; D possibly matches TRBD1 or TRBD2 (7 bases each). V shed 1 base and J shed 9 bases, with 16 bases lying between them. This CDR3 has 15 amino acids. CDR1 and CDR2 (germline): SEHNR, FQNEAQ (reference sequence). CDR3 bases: TGTGCCAGCAGCTTAGAAGGGGGCCCGGGGGGTGAGCAGTTCTTC. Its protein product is CASSLEGGPGGEQFF.

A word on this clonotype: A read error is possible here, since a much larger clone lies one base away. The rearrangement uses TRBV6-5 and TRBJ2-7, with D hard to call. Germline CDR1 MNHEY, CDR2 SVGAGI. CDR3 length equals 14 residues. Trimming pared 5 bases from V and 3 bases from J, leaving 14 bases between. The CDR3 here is CASSDGQDLYEQYF. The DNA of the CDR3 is TGTGCCAGCAGTGATGGTCAGGACCTCTACGAGCAGTACTTC.

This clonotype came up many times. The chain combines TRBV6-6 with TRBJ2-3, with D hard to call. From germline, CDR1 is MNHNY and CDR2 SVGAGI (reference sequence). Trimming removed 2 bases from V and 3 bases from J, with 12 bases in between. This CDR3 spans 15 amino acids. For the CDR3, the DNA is TGTGCCAGCAGTTACAGAAAGGGAAGGACAGATACGCAGTATTTT. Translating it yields CASSYRKGRTDTQYF.

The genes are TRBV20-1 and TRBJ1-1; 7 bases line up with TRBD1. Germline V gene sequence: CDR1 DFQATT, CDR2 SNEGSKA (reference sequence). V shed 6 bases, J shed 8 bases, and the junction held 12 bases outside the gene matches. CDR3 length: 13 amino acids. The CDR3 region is CSAPGQRGPEAFF. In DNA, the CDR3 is TGCAGTGCCCCGGGACAGAGGGGGCCCGAAGCTTTCTTT.

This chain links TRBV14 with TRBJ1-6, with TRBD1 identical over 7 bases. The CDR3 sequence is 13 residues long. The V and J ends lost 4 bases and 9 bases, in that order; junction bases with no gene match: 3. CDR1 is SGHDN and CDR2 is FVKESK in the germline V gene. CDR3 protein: CASSRDSVSPLHF. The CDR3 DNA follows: TGTGCCAGCAGCCGGGACAGTGTTTCACCCCTCCACTTT.

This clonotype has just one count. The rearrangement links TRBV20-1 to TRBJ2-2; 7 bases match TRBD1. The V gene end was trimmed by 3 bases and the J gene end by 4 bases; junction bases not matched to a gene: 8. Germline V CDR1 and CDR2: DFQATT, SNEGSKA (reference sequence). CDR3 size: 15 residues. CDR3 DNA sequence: TGCAGTGCTAGGATCGAGGGGGCGAGCACCGGGGAGCTGTTTTTT. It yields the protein CSARIEGASTGELFF.

Written as DNA, the CDR3 is TGTGCCAGCAGTTCCGACAGGGGTCACACCGGGGAGCTGTTTTTT. Protein product: CASSSDRGHTGELFF. The chain recombines TRBV6-6 with TRBJ2-2; 8 bases are shared with TRBD1. J was trimmed by 3 bases and V by 4 bases; bases with no gene match: 4. There are 15 residues in the CDR3. Germline-derived CDR1 and CDR2 are MNHNY and SVGAGI (reference sequence).

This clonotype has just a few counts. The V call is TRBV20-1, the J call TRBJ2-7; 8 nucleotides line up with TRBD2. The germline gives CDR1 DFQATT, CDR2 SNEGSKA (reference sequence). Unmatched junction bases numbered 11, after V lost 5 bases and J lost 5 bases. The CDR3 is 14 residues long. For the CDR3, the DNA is TGCAGTGCTCCGGGGGGGAGGAAGGACAACGAGCAGTACTTC. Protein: CSAPGGRKDNEQYF.